The 16 T cell receptor beta chains reported below all come from one sample, sequenced in a study of blood T cell repertoires in COVID-19. Data came from immunoSEQ multiplex PCR; TCRdb stores just in-frame clones and leaves some out. In the table there are about 140,000 clones, more than 75% of which are singletons. The material sequenced was peripheral blood. These receptor sequences come from a man older than 75 with acute or convalescent COVID-19.

The rearrangement links TRBV27 to TRBJ2-7, with 10 bases aligning to TRBD1. This CDR3 contains 13 residues. Germline-derived CDR1 and CDR2 are MNHEY and SMNVEV (reference sequence). Trimming took 6 bases from V and 6 from J; bases not matched to a gene: 5. CDR3 protein: CASRGTGEGEQYF. The CDR3 coding sequence is TGTGCCAGCAGGGGGACAGGGGAGGGCGAGCAGTACTTC.

This clone has more than one count but fewer than ten. V is TRBV9 and J is TRBJ2-1; perhaps TRBD2 as D (7 bases). CDR3 size: 13 residues. Germline lookup yields CDR1 SGDLS and CDR2 YYNGEE. V was trimmed by 1 base and J by 9 bases, leaving 11 bases between them. CDR3 amino acids: CASSVWGGGEQFF. The CDR3 coding sequence is TGTGCCAGCAGCGTATGGGGAGGGGGTGAGCAGTTCTTC.

The V call is TRBV2, the J call TRBJ1-2; D may be TRBD1 (6 bases). Trimming stripped 6 bases from V and 1 base from J, with 18 bases between. The CDR3 contains 16 residues. Germline V CDR1 and CDR2: SNHLY, FYNNEI. The CDR3 DNA reads TGTGCCAGCAGCGCCTTTCGGCAGGGGATTAACTATGGCTACACCTTC. The encoded protein is CASSAFRQGINYGYTF.

This clone appeared a few times. Other DNA sequences of this sample code for an identical CDR3. V and J are TRBV5-1 and TRBJ1-4; D unresolved. Germline-derived CDR1 and CDR2 are SGHRS and YFSETQ. Trimming removed 1 base from V and 2 bases from J, with 6 bases in between. The length of the CDR3 is 14 residues. The CDR3 spells CASSLSGTNEKLFF. The CDR3 bases are TGCGCCAGCAGCTTGTCGGGGACTAATGAAAAACTGTTTTTT.

The chain links TRBV5-1 to TRBJ1-5, with 8 bases that match TRBD1. There are 15 residues in the CDR3. The V segment lost 0 bases and the J segment 8 bases; nucleotides outside the gene matches: 7. Germline V lookup: CDR1 SGHRS, CDR2 YFSETQ. DNA for the CDR3: TGCGCCAGCAGCTTGGGGCAGGGGGCGAAGGAGCCCCAGCATTTT. This translates into CASSLGQGAKEPQHF. The variable domain in full, completed from reference TRBV5-1 and TRBJ1-5, reads KAGVTQTPRYLIKTRGQQVTLSCSPISGHRSVSWYQQTPGQGLQFLFEYFSETQRNKGNFPGRFSGRQFSNSRSEMNVSTLELGDSALYLCASSLGQGAKEPQHFGDGTRLSIL.

The CDR3 spells CAWSLRTGEAFF. CDR3 in DNA: TGTGCCTGGAGTCTCCGGACAGGGGAAGCTTTCTTT. The chain uses TRBV30 and TRBJ1-1; 8 bases agree with TRBD1. Germline CDR1 GTSNPN, CDR2 SVGIG (reference sequence). Trimming at V came to 2 bases and at J to 8 bases, leaving 4 bases not matched to a gene. This CDR3 comprises 12 residues.

The V gene is TRBV10-3, the J gene TRBJ1-2; D is uncertain. This CDR3 spans 13 amino acids. The germline gives CDR1 ENHRY, CDR2 SYGVKD. V lost 7 bases and J lost 3, with 12 bases in between. CDR3 loop: CAITAEADYGYTF. The CDR3 DNA is TGTGCCATCACAGCAGAGGCTGACTATGGCTACACCTTC.

J is TRBJ1-1 and V is TRBV7-9; 9 bases agree with TRBD1. The junction had 10 bases not matched to a gene; V was cut back by 5 bases and J by 6 bases. The germline V gene has CDR1 SEHNR and CDR2 FQNEAQ (reference sequence). The CDR3 is 15 residues long. This CDR3 reads CASSQRDRAGAEAFF. Here the CDR3 DNA reads TGTGCCAGCAGCCAACGGGACAGGGCCGGAGCTGAAGCTTTCTTT. Based on the CDR3 plus reference TRBV7-9 and TRBJ1-1, the full variable domain is DTGVSQNPRHKITKRGQNVTFRCDPISEHNRLYWYRQTLGQGPEFLTYFQNEAQLEKSRLLSDRFSAERPKGSFSTLEIQRTEQGDSAMYLCASSQRDRAGAEAFFGQGTRLTVV.

The chain combines TRBV7-2 with TRBJ2-6, with D possibly TRBD1 on 5 matching bases. CDR1 SGHTA and CDR2 FQGNSA come from the germline V gene. CDR3 size: 19 residues. Trimming left V 3 bases short and J 2 bases short, with 20 bases between. In DNA, the CDR3 is TGTGCCAGCAGCTTCGGTCAGGGCAGGTCCATTACTGGGGCCAACGTCCTGACTTTC. Its translation is CASSFGQGRSITGANVLTF. The entire variable domain, with the rest obtained from reference TRBV7-2 and TRBJ2-6, is as follows: GAGVSQSPSNKVTEKGKDVELRCDPISGHTALYWYRQSLGQGLEFLIYFQGNSAPDKSGLPSDRFSAERTGGSVSTLTIQRTQQEDSAVYLCASSFGQGRSITGANVLTFGAGSRLTVL.

In regard to this clone: Additional DNA sequences in this sample encode the identical CDR3. The V gene is TRBV7-9, the J gene TRBJ2-7; 8 bases agree with TRBD1. The V gene end was trimmed by 3 bases and the J gene end by 3 bases; junction bases not matched to a gene: 1. The CDR3 extends over 13 amino acids. Per germline, CDR1 SEHNR and CDR2 FQNEAQ (reference sequence). DNA for the CDR3: TGTGCCAGCAGCTTGACAGGGGACTACGAGCAGTACTTC. As protein: CASSLTGDYEQYF.

Only a few counts were recorded for this clone. V gene TRBV15 combines with J gene TRBJ1-2, with 8 nucleotides matching TRBD1. The germline V gene encodes CDR1 LNHNV and CDR2 YYDKDF (reference sequence). V lost 3 bases, J lost 8 bases, and 8 bases stayed unmatched. The CDR3 spans 14 residues. This chain's CDR3 is CATSRTGDIWGYTF. CDR3 nucleotide sequence: TGTGCCACCAGCAGGACAGGGGATATTTGGGGCTACACCTTC.

The count of this clone is one. J is TRBJ1-5 and V is TRBV18; D remains unclear. This CDR3 contains 15 residues. CDR1 is KGHSH and CDR2 is LQKENI in the germline V gene. The V and J ends lost 1 base and 7 bases respectively, with 14 bases between them. The CDR3 reads CASSPQGPAGQPQHF. The CDR3 nucleotides read TGTGCCAGCTCACCACAGGGCCCGGCGGGGCAGCCCCAGCATTTT. The full variable domain, its missing parts supplied by reference TRBV18 and TRBJ1-5, is NAGVMQNPRHLVRRRGQEARLRCSPMKGHSHVYWYRQLPEEGLKFMVYLQKENIIDESGMPKERFSAEFPKEGPSILRIQQVVRGDSAAYFCASSPQGPAGQPQHFGDGTRLSIL.

The chain is built from TRBV28 and TRBJ2-1; tentatively, D is TRBD1 (5 bases). The CDR3 loop spans 14 amino acids. Trimming took off 7 bases at V and 2 bases at J, with 12 bases between the two ends. Per germline, CDR1 MDHEN and CDR2 SYDVKM. CDR3 protein: CASMGPQAYNEQFF. The CDR3 DNA reads TGTGCCAGCATGGGCCCACAGGCCTACAATGAGCAGTTCTTC.

V usage is TRBV7-8 and J usage is TRBJ2-2, with D possibly TRBD1 on 7 matching bases. The germline CDR1 and CDR2 sequences are SGHVS and FQNEAQ. V was pared by 10 bases and J by 5 bases, with 23 bases between. This CDR3 is built from 16 residues. The CDR3 protein is CATNPFRRGRTGELFF. For the CDR3, the DNA is TGTGCCACCAACCCTTTTCGGAGGGGGCGAACCGGGGAGCTGTTTTTT.

The chain combines TRBV10-3 with TRBJ1-1; TRBD1 agrees at 9 bases. The V gene end was trimmed by 7 bases and the J gene end by 4 bases; junction bases not matched to a gene: 7. CDR1 ENHRY and CDR2 SYGVKD come from the germline V gene. The length of the CDR3 is 14 residues. The CDR3, as DNA: TGTGCCATCACCAATACAGGGGGCGGCACTGAAGCTTTCTTT. It is translated as CAITNTGGGTEAFF.

The V call is TRBV9, the J call TRBJ2-7, with no clear D. Trimming cost V 0 bases and J 6 bases, with 10 bases left between them. The CDR3 contains 13 residues. CDR1 is SGDLS, CDR2 YYNGEE, per germline. The CDR3 coding sequence is TGTGCCAGCAGCGTAGTTCCGGTTGGCGAGCAGTACTTC. This codes for CASSVVPVGEQYF.